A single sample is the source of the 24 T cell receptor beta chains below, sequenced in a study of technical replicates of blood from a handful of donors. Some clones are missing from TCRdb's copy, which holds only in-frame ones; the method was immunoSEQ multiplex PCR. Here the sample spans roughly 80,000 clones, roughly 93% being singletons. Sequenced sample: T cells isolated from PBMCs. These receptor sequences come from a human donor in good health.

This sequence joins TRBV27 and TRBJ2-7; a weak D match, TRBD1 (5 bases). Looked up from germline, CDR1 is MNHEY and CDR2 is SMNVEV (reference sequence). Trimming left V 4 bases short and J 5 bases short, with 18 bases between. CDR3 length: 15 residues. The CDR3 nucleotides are TGTGCCAGCAGTTCCCCGCGGACAAGGGTAGACGAGCAGTACTTC. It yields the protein CASSSPRTRVDEQYF.

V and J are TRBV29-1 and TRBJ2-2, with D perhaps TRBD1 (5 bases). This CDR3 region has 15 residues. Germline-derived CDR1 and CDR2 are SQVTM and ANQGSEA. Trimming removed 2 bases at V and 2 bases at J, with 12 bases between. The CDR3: CSVERGGFNTGELFF. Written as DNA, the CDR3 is TGCAGCGTTGAAAGGGGTGGGTTCAACACCGGGGAGCTGTTTTTT.

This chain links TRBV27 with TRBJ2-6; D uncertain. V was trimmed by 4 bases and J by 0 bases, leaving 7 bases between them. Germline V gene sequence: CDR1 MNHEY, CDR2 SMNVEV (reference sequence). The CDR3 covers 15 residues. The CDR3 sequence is CASSSSPSGANVLTF. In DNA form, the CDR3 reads TGTGCCAGCAGTTCAAGCCCCTCTGGGGCCAACGTCCTGACTTTC.

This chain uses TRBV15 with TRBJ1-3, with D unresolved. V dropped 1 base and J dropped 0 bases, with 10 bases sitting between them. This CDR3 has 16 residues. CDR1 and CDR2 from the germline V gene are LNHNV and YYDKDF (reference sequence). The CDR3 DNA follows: TGTGCCACCAGCAGAGGTCGGGTGGACTCTGGAAACACCATATATTTT. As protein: CATSRGRVDSGNTIYF.

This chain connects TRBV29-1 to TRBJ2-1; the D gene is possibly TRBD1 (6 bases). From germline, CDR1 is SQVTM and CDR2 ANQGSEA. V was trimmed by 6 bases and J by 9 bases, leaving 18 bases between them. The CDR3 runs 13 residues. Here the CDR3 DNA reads TGCAGCGTATACGGGACCCCCAGGGGTGAGCAGTTCTTC. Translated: CSVYGTPRGEQFF.

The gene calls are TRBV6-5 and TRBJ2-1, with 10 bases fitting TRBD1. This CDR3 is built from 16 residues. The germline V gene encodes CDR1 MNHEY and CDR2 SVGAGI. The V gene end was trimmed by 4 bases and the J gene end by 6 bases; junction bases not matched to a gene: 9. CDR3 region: CASSSVRQGAVNEQFF. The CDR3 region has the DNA TGTGCCAGCAGTTCGGTTAGACAGGGGGCTGTCAATGAGCAGTTCTTC.

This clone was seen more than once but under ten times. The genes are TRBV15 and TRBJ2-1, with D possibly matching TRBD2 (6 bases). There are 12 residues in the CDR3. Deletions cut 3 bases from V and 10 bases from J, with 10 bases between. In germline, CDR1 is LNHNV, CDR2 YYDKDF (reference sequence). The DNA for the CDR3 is TGTGCCACCAGCAGCCTAGCGAGAGAGCAGTTCTTC. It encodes CATSSLAREQFF.

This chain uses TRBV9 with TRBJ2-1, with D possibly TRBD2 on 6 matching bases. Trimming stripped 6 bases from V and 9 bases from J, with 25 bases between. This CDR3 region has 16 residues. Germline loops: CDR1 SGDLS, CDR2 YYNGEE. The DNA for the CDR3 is TGTGCCAGCACCCCCCGGGGAGGATATTCCACCAGTGAGCAGTTCTTC. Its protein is CASTPRGGYSTSEQFF.

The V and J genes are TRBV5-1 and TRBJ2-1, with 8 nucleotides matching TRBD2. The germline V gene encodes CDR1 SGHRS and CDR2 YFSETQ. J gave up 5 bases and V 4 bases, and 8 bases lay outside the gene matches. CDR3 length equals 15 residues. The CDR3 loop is CASSQSGSGNNEQFF. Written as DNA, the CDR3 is TGCGCCAGCAGCCAAAGCGGGAGTGGGAACAATGAGCAGTTCTTC.

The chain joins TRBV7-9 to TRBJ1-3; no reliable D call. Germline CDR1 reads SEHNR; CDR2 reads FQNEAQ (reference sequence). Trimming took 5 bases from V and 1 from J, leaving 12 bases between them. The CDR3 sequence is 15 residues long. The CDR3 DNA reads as TGTGCCAGCAGCAGTACACAGTTTTCTGGAAACACCATATATTTT. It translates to CASSSTQFSGNTIYF.

CDR3 nucleotide sequence: TGTGCCAGCAGCCCGCGGGCCAACGAGCAGTACTTC. Encoded protein: CASSPRANEQYF. The rearrangement uses TRBV7-2 and TRBJ2-7; D may be TRBD2 (5 bases). Germline CDR1 and CDR2: SGHTA and FQGNSA. The CDR3 is made up of 12 amino acids. The V gene lost 5 bases and the J gene lost 5 bases, with 10 bases spanning the gap.

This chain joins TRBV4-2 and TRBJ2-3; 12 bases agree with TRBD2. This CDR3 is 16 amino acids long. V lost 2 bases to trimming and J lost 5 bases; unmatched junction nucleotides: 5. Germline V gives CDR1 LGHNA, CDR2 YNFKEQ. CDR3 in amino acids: CASSQRLAGEVDTQYF. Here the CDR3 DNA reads TGTGCCAGCAGCCAACGACTAGCGGGAGAAGTAGATACGCAGTATTTT.

The CDR3 bases are TGTGCCAGCAGTTTAGTGGGGACAGGGAGGACTGAAGCTTTCTTT. Translation: CASSLVGTGRTEAFF. This chain links TRBV28 with TRBJ1-1; TRBD1 matches at 9 bases. From germline, CDR1 is MDHEN and CDR2 SYDVKM. The CDR3 totals 15 residues. V lost 2 bases, J lost 5 bases, and 6 bases stayed unmatched.

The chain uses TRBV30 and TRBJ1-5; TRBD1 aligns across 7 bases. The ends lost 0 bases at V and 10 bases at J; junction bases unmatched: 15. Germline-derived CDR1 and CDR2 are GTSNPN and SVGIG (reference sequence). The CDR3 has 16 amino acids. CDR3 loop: CAWSVGTVSSGRPQHF. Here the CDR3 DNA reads TGTGCCTGGAGTGTAGGGACAGTGAGTAGCGGGAGACCCCAGCATTTT.

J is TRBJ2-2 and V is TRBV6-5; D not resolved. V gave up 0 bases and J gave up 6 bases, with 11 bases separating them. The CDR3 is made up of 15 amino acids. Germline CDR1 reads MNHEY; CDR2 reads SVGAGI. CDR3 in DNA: TGTGCCAGCAGTTACTCTGGCGAGAGCGCCGGGGAGCTGTTTTTT. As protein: CASSYSGESAGELFF.

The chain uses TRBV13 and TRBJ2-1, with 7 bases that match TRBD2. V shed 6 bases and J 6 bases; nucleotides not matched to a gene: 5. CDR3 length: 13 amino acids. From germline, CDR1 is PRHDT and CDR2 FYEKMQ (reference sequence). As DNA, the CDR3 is TGTGCCAGCAGGCTACTAGCGCTCAATGAGCAGTTCTTC. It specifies CASRLLALNEQFF.

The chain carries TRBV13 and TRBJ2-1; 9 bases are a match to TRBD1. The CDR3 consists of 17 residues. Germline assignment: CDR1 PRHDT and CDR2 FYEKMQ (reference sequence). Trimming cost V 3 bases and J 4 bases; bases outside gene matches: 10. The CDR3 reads CASSFFSGQGVYNEQFF. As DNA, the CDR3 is TGTGCCAGCAGCTTTTTCTCGGGACAGGGAGTTTACAATGAGCAGTTCTTC. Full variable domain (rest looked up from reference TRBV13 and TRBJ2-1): AAGVIQSPRHLIKEKRETATLKCYPIPRHDTVYWYQQGPGQDPQFLISFYEKMQSDKGSIPDRFSAQQFSDYHSELNMSSLELGDSALYFCASSFFSGQGVYNEQFFGPGTRLTVL.

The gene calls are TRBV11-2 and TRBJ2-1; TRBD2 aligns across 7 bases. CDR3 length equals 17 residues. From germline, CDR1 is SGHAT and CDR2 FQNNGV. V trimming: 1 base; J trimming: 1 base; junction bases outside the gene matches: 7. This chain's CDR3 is CASSLATSVPSYNEQFF. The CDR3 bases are TGTGCCAGCAGCTTAGCTACTAGCGTCCCTTCCTACAATGAGCAGTTCTTC.

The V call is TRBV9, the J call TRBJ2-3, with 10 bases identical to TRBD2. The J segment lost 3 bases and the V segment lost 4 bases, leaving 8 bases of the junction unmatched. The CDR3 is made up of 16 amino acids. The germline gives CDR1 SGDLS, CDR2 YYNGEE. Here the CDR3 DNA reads TGTGCCAGCAGCCACCTTGGACTAGCGGAAACAGATACGCAGTATTTT. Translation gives CASSHLGLAETDTQYF.

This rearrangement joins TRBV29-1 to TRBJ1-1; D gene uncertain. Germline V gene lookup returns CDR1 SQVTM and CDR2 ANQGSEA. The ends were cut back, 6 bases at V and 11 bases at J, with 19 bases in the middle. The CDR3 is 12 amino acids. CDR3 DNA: TGCAGCGTGGCCACGGAGGGAGGGAAGGCTTTCTTT. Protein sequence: CSVATEGGKAFF.

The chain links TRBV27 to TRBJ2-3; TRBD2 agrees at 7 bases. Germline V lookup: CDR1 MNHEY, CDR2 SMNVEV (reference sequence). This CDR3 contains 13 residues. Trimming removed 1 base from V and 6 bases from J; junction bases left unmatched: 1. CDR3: CASSLWGGDTQYF. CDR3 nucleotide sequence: TGTGCCAGCAGTTTATGGGGGGGGGATACGCAGTATTTT.

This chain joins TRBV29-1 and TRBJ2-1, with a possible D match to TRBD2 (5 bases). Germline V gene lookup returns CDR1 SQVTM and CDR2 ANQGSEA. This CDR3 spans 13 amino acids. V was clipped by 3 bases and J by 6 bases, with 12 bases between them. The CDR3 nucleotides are TGCAGCGTTGATGAGGGCTGGGTCAATGAGCAGTTCTTC. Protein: CSVDEGWVNEQFF.

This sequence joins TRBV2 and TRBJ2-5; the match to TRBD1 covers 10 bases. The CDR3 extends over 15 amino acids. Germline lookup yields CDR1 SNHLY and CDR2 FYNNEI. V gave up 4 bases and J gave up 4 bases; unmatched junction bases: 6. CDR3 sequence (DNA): TGTGCCAGCAGTGTCGGGACAGGGGTAGGAGAGACCCAGTACTTC. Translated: CASSVGTGVGETQYF.

CDR3 coding DNA: TGCGCCAGCAGCTTAAGAGGGGGCTTCCACGAGCAGTACTTC. Its protein product is CASSLRGGFHEQYF. The chain is built from TRBV5-1 and TRBJ2-7, with 7 positions matching TRBD1. V shed 2 bases, J shed 5 bases, and the junction held 7 bases outside the gene matches. This CDR3 spans 14 amino acids. CDR1 is SGHRS and CDR2 is YFSETQ in the germline V gene.